Listed here are 9 T cell receptor beta chains from one sample, sequenced in a study of cytomegalovirus exposure and HLA in healthy donors. Some clones are missing from TCRdb's copy, which holds only in-frame ones; the method was immunoSEQ multiplex PCR. The sample carries 120,000 to 150,000 clones, roughly 87% recorded once. The specimen was PBMCs. The receptors were sampled from a man younger than 35 in good health and CMV-seropositive.

J is TRBJ1-1 and V is TRBV28, with 8 bases identical to TRBD1. The CDR3 consists of 13 residues. Per germline, CDR1 MDHEN and CDR2 SYDVKM. V gave up 7 bases and J gave up 4 bases; unmatched junction bases: 5. The CDR3 region has the DNA TGTGCCAGCAAGCAGGACAGGGCCACTGAAGCTTTCTTT. Amino acid sequence: CASKQDRATEAFF.

The chain recombines TRBV6-1 with TRBJ1-3; 9 nucleotides agree with TRBD1. The V segment lost 6 bases and the J segment 4 bases; nucleotides outside the gene matches: 7. Germline assignment: CDR1 MNHNS and CDR2 SASEGT. The CDR3 has 15 residues. The CDR3: CASRNTGGGGNTIYF. As DNA, the CDR3 is TGTGCCAGCAGGAACACAGGGGGCGGAGGAAACACCATATATTTT.

V gene TRBV6-1 combines with J gene TRBJ2-1, with D unclear. CDR3 length equals 13 residues. CDR1 is MNHNS and CDR2 is SASEGT in the germline V gene. Trimming took off 2 bases at V and 4 bases at J, with 6 bases between the two ends. CDR3 DNA: TGTGCCAGCAGTGAAAATCCTTACAATGAGCAGTTCTTC. Encoded protein: CASSENPYNEQFF.

This chain links TRBV27 with TRBJ2-3; 7 bases match TRBD1. This CDR3 region has 19 residues. Germline V gene data show CDR1 as MNHEY and CDR2 as SMNVEV (reference sequence). Trimming cost V 0 bases and J 1 base; bases outside gene matches: 13. This CDR3 is CASSLSKPWDSYRTDTQYF. The CDR3 DNA follows: TGTGCCAGCAGTTTATCGAAACCCTGGGACAGCTACCGCACAGATACGCAGTATTTT.

The gene calls are TRBV18 and TRBJ1-4, with TRBD1 matching 8 bases. Trimming took 5 bases from V and 3 from J; bases not matched to a gene: 5. The CDR3 loop spans 15 amino acids. CDR1 is KGHSH and CDR2 is LQKENI in the germline V gene. The CDR3 sequence: CASSFGQGPNEKLFF. The CDR3 bases are TGTGCCAGCTCATTCGGACAGGGCCCTAATGAAAAACTGTTTTTT.

V gene TRBV30 combines with J gene TRBJ2-7, with TRBD1 matching over 8 bases. The germline CDR1 and CDR2 sequences are GTSNPN and SVGIG (reference sequence). The CDR3 is made up of 15 amino acids. The ends lost 2 bases at V and 4 bases at J; junction bases unmatched: 10. Here the CDR3 reads CAWSTGTGGLYEQYF. The DNA for the CDR3 is TGTGCCTGGAGTACCGGGACAGGAGGACTTTACGAGCAGTACTTC. Looking up the rest from reference TRBV30 and TRBJ2-7 gives the full variable domain: SQTIHQWPATLVQPVGSPLSLECTVEGTSNPNLYWYRQAAGRGLQLLFYSVGIGQISSEVPQNLSASRPQDRQFILSSKKLLLSDSGFYLCAWSTGTGGLYEQYFGPGTRLTVT.

The V gene is TRBV7-8, the J gene TRBJ1-5, with D tentatively TRBD1 (6 bases). The CDR3 loop spans 13 amino acids. Deletions cut 1 base from V and 6 bases from J, with 7 bases between. Germline V lookup: CDR1 SGHVS, CDR2 FQNEAQ. CDR3 DNA sequence: TGTGCCAGCAGCTTAGGAGGGGGTCAGCCCCAGCATTTT. Its translation: CASSLGGGQPQHF. The variable domain in full, with the rest retrieved from reference TRBV7-8 and TRBJ1-5, is GAGVSQSPRYKVAKRGQDVALRCDPISGHVSLFWYQQALGQGPEFLTYFQNEAQLDKSGLPSDRFFAERPEGSVSTLKIQRTQQEDSAVYLCASSLGGGQPQHFGDGTRLSIL.

The chain combines TRBV6-4 with TRBJ2-1; D is undetermined. The germline V gene encodes CDR1 MRHNA and CDR2 SNTAGT. This CDR3 comprises 13 residues. Between the trimmed V and J ends, which lost 3 bases and 6 bases, there was a span of 9 bases. CDR3 bases: TGTGCCAGCAGTGAGGGCATTAGCAATGAGCAGTTCTTC. Encoded protein: CASSEGISNEQFF.

The rearrangement uses TRBV6-5 and TRBJ2-7, with 7 bases lining up with TRBD1. The CDR3 is made up of 14 amino acids. J was trimmed by 0 bases and V by 6 bases; bases with no gene match: 5. CDR1 and CDR2 from the germline V gene are MNHEY and SVGAGI. The CDR3 nucleotides are TGTGCCAGCAGGAGAAGGGACAGCTCCTACGAGCAGTACTTC. It yields the protein CASRRRDSSYEQYF.